These T cell receptor beta chains were read from a single sample in a study of blood T cell repertoires in COVID-19. The assay was immunoSEQ multiplex PCR, and TCRdb's table has in-frame clones only and misses some. The sample yields a few hundred thousand clones, roughly 88% seen once. Sequencing input: peripheral blood. These receptor sequences come from a human donor in a cohort sampled during active COVID-19. CDR3s leave out the opening cysteine and the closing phenylalanine or tryptophan. The order of the fields is J gene, V gene, clone size, CDR3 protein. Only some rows state a clone size, as once, few, many or a class for expanded clones.

TRBJ1-2	TRBV5-6	.	ASSLGVPYGYT
TRBJ2-1	TRBV19	.	ASSIYSGTATYNEQF
TRBJ1-1	TRBV7-5	few	VRSPGFTEAF
TRBJ2-2	TRBV7-2	.	ASSLAAITAANTGELF
TRBJ2-1	TRBV7-2	once	ASSSSGTVYNEQF
TRBJ1-1	TRBV20-1	.	SASGLQFGSTEAF
TRBJ1-2	TRBV19	.	ASSTRTGHYGYT
TRBJ1-6	TRBV2	.	ASLGQGISPLH
TRBJ2-1	TRBV5-1	.	ASSLGLAGEYNEQF
TRBJ2-7	TRBV28	.	ASTYQGVTYEQY
TRBJ1-4	TRBV5-1	.	ASRRSGTGSEKLF
TRBJ2-7	TRBV27	.	ASSFGGGSYEQY
TRBJ2-2	TRBV7-6	.	ASSPREGHGTGELF
TRBJ2-5	TRBV28	.	ASSRDSQETQY
TRBJ2-5	TRBV5-4	few	ASSTETGGGETQY
TRBJ1-1	TRBV7-9	.	ASSLARGRLNTEAF
TRBJ2-3	TRBV19	.	ASSIVRGTDTQY
TRBJ2-3	TRBV7-9	.	ASSLFPDTQY
TRBJ1-3	TRBV28	few	AARVGSGNTIY
TRBJ1-4	TRBV18	.	ASSQTGVNEKLF
TRBJ2-2	TRBV29-1	.	SVEGRDDTGELF
TRBJ2-2	TRBV19	.	ASSIGAGVAGELF
TRBJ1-1	TRBV15	.	ATSKAGGGNTEAF
TRBJ1-1	TRBV20-1	.	SSRQYEAF
TRBJ1-1	TRBV6-5	.	ASITGSNEAF
TRBJ2-7	TRBV11-2	.	ASSLGAGYEQY
TRBJ2-5	TRBV2	.	ASSGGLAGTREETQY
TRBJ2-2	TRBV18	.	ASSPPASGSRVGELF
TRBJ2-1	TRBV5-1	many	ASSRPIQTSGLTYNEQF
TRBJ2-7	TRBV2	.	ASRVGQGGPYEQY
TRBJ2-3	TRBV2	.	ASIGEAGGTDTQY
TRBJ1-5	TRBV10-2	once	ASSDPRQSYQPQH
TRBJ2-1	TRBV28	.	ASSSDSTTSGYNEQF
TRBJ2-7	TRBV7-2	.	ASSLAPGQLYEQY
TRBJ2-7	TRBV15	.	ATSTGTSGYEQY
TRBJ2-5	TRBV5-1	.	ASRSQGARVYQETQY
TRBJ2-3	TRBV24-1	once	ATSDSSGTFTDTQY
TRBJ1-5	TRBV28	.	ASGGSNQPQH
TRBJ2-5	TRBV19	.	ASSDTGTKETQY
TRBJ1-5	TRBV19	many	ASSPLDRSNQPQH
TRBJ2-1	TRBV7-9	.	ASSFSGGNEQF
TRBJ2-1	TRBV5-1	.	ASSWDTYNEQF
TRBJ2-7	TRBV3-1/TRBV3-2	.	ASSPALGRAHEQY
TRBJ2-1	TRBV18	.	ASSPPGRLAGADEQF
TRBJ2-1	TRBV2	.	ASSEAWLAGHEQF
TRBJ2-3	TRBV10-3	.	ATSTGVTDTQY
TRBJ2-2	TRBV28	.	ASSLRQLGELF
TRBJ2-7	TRBV27	.	ASSSGGTYEQY
TRBJ2-6	TRBV4-1	.	ASSQEDQSIGWANVLT
TRBJ2-5	TRBV20-1	.	SANPAETQY
TRBJ2-3	TRBV1	few	TSSQDRLAGRGDTDTQY
TRBJ2-1	TRBV6-5	.	ASSYGHNEQF
TRBJ1-4	TRBV7-2	.	ASPIRQGIGKTNEKLF
TRBJ2-1	TRBV7-9	.	ASSFGTSTRWEQF
TRBJ2-2	TRBV11-2	once	ASSAVRTGELF
TRBJ2-5	TRBV10-2	.	ASSDGTGGGETQY
TRBJ2-7	TRBV10-3	.	AISESVGTGTLEQY
TRBJ2-3	TRBV18	.	ASANSGQAGTQY
TRBJ2-7	TRBV7-2	.	ASSFRQDGEQY